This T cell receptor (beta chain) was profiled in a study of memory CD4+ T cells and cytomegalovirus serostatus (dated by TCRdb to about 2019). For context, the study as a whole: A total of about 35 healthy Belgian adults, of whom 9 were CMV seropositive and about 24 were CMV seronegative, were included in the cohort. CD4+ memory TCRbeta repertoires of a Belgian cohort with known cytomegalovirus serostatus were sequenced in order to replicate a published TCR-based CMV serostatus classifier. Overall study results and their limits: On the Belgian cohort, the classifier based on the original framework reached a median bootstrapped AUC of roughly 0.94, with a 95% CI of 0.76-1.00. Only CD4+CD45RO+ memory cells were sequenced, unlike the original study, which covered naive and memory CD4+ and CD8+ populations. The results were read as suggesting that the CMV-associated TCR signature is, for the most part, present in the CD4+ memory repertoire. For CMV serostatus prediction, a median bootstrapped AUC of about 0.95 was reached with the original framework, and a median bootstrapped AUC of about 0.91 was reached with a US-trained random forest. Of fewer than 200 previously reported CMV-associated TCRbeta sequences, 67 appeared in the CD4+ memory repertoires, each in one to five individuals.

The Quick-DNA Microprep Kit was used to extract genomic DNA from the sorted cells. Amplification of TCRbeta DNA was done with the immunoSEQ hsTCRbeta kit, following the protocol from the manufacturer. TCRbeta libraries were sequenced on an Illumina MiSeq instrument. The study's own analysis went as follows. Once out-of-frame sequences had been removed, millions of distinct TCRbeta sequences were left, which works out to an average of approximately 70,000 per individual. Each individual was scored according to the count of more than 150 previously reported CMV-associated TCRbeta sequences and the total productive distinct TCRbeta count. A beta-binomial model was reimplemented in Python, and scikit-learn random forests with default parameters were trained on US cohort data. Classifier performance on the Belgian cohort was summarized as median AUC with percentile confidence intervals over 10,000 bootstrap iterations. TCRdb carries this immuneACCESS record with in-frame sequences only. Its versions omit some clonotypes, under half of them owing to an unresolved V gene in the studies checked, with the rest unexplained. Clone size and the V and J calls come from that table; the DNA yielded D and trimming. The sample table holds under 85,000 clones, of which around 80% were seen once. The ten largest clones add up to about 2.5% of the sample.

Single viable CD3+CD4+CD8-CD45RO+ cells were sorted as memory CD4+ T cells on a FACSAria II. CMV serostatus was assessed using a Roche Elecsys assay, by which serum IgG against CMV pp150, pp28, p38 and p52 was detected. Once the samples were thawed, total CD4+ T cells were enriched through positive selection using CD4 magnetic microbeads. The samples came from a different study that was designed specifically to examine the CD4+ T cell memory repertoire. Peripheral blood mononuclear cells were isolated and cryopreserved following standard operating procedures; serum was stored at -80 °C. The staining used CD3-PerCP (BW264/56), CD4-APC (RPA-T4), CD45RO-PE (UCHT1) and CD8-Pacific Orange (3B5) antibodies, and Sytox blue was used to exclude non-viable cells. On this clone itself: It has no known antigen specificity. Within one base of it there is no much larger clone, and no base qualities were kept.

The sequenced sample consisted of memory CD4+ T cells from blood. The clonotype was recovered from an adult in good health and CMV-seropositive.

The CDR3 region: CASSSENTIYF. The DNA sequence follows: TGTGCCAGCTCCTCCGAAAACACCATATATTTT. This sequence uses TRBV18 and TRBJ1-3; the D gene assignment is ambiguous. Per the germline V gene, KGHSH is the CDR1 and LQKENI is the CDR2. CDR3 length: 11 amino acids, cysteine to phenylalanine. The CDR3 DNA has 33 bases and is translated from base 1. The junction shows trimming of 6 bases on V and 6 bases on J, plus 6 bases between the germline ends.